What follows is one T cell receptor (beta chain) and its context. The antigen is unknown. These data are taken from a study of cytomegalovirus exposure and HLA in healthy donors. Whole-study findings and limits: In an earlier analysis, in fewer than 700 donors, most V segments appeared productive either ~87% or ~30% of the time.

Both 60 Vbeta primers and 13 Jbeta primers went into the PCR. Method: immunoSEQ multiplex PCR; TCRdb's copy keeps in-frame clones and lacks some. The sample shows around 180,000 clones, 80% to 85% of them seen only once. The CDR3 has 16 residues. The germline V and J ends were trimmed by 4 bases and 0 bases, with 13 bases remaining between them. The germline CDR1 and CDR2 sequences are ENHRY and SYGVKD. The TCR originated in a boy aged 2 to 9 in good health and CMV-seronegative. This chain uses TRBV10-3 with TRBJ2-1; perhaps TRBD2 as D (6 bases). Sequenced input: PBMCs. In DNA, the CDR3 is TGTGCCATCAGTGTTGCGGGGCGAAGCTCCTACAATGAGCAGTTCTTC. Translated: CAISVAGRSSYNEQFF.